The sequence of this T cell receptor (beta chain) was determined in a study of T cell responses to AZD1222 COVID-19 vaccine. Study-wide results and caveats: Across the whole spike, CD4 TCRs peaked at regions 160-218 and 743-854. The number of AZD1222 recipients seropositive at baseline was only five to seven. Spike-specific TCR breadth and depth went up after people got two AZD1222 doses. White British people made up most donors, females outnumbered males, and clonal diversity was possibly underestimated.

To note about this clone: Its antigen remains unknown.

The table came from immunoSEQ multiplex PCR; TCRdb's copy has only in-frame clones and leaves some out. The sample comprises roughly 110,000 clones, roughly 90% of which are singletons, and around 5% rests with the top ten. Trimming shortened V by 0 bases and J by 8 bases, and 11 bases separated the two germline ends. Looked up from germline, CDR1 is MNHEY and CDR2 is SVGAGI. The CDR3 totals 15 residues. The material was peripheral blood, obtained on day 0 of AZD1222 vaccination. The TCR sequence derives from an adult in good health. V and J are TRBV6-5 and TRBJ1-6; D is possibly TRBD1 (5 bases). The CDR3 region is CASSYSEGADSPLHF. The CDR3 DNA reads as TGTGCCAGCAGTTACTCCGAAGGGGCTGATTCACCCCTCCACTTT.